A selection of T cell receptor beta chains follows, all from one sample in a study of metastatic and nonmetastatic thyroid tumors. TCRdb reanalyzed the PCR reads via MiXCR. The sample comprises roughly 4,100 clones, nearly 35% of which are singletons, and approximately 28% rests with the top ten. The sequencing sample was made of adjacent normal tissue. These receptors were obtained from a female donor with papillary thyroid cancer or a benign thyroid nodule (not recorded which). Some clones in this sample may be carry-over from other donors' samples. Each CDR3 is given with its conserved first and last residue. D genes are given only for firm matches. Clone size is shown for a subset of rows, as once, few, many or a class of expanded clone.

>TRBV18|TRBJ1-1|medium-sized|.
TGTGCCAGCTCACGCGTTACACTCAGGGACACTGAAGCTTTCTTT
CASSRVTLRDTEAFF
>TRBV7-2|TRBJ2-7|.|TRBD2
TGTGCCATCAACAGGACTAGCTACTACGAGCAGTACTTC
CAINRTSYYEQYF
>TRBV20-1|TRBJ1-1|.|TRBD1
TGCAGTTATACAGGGGGGCGAGGGACTGAAGCTTTCTTT
CSYTGGRGTEAFF
>TRBV6-1|TRBJ1-1|.|.
TGTGCCAGCAGTGAAGCGCGGGGGTCTTTCTTT
CASSEARGSFF
>TRBV12-3/TRBV12-4|TRBJ1-2|.|TRBD1
TGTGCCAGCAGTTCGCCGGACAGGGGTGGCTATGGCTACACCTTC
CASSSPDRGGYGYTF
>TRBV6-4|TRBJ2-7|.|TRBD2
TGTGCCAGCGGAACTAGCGGGAGGGTTTACGAGCAGTACTTC
CASGTSGRVYEQYF
>TRBV11-2|TRBJ2-1|.|.
TGTGCCAGCAGCCCGGCGGGGACCCCTCGCTATGAGCAGTTCTTC
CASSPAGTPRYEQFF
>TRBV12-3/TRBV12-4|TRBJ1-4|few|TRBD1
TGTGCCAGCAGGAACCCGACAGGGAATGAAAAACTGTTTTTT
CASRNPTGNEKLFF
>TRBV28|TRBJ2-1|large|.
TGTGCCAGCGTGGGGTTAGGGGGATTAGGCCTTAATGAGCAGTTCTTC
CASVGLGGLGLNEQFF
>TRBV6-5|TRBJ2-1|few|.
TGTGCCAGCAGGAGGGCGGATGAGGTGCCACGGAATGAGCAGTTCTTC
CASRRADEVPRNEQFF
>TRBV6-4|TRBJ2-1|.|TRBD2
TGTGCCAGCAGCCTGACTAGCGGGAGGGGGAATGAGCAGTTCTTC
CASSLTSGRGNEQFF
>TRBV7-9|TRBJ1-2|medium-sized|TRBD1
TGTGCCAGCAGCTTTAGTTACGGGACAGGGGAAGGTGTAAACTATGGCTACACCTTC
CASSFSYGTGEGVNYGYTF
>TRBV6-2/TRBV6-3|TRBJ1-3|.|.
TGTGCCAGCAGTTATCCACTTGGAAACACCATATATTTT
CASSYPLGNTIYF
>TRBV28|TRBJ1-5|few|.
TGTGCCAGCAGGACCGGGACCCTCACAGATCAGCCCCAGCATTTT
CASRTGTLTDQPQHF
>TRBV29-1|TRBJ2-1|medium-sized|.
TGCAGCGTTGAAGGCATCCCGGGTGAGCAGTTCTTC
CSVEGIPGEQFF
>TRBV4-1|TRBJ1-5|.|.
TGCGCCAGCAGCCAAGTGAAGGATCAGCCCCAGCATTTT
CASSQVKDQPQHF
>TRBV6-5|TRBJ1-6|few|.
TGTGCCAGCAGTTACTCGAGTCCCAGGAGCTCCTATAATTCACCCCTCCACTTT
CASSYSSPRSSYNSPLHF
>TRBV11-3|TRBJ2-1|.|TRBD1
TGTGCCAGCAGCTTAGGTGGACAGGGGAGGAATGAGCAGTTCTTC
CASSLGGQGRNEQFF
>TRBV7-8|TRBJ1-6|once|TRBD1
TGTGCCAGCAGCTTTGAGACAGGGAATAATTCACCCCTCCACTTT
CASSFETGNNSPLHF
>TRBV9|TRBJ1-1|.|.
TGTGCCAGCAGCGTAGGAGGAGTTAGGACTGAAGCTTTCTTT
CASSVGGVRTEAFF
>TRBV28|TRBJ2-7|few|.
TGTGCCAGCAGTTTGAGGTACAGGACCTACGAGCAGTACTTC
CASSLRYRTYEQYF
>TRBV11-3|TRBJ1-2|.|TRBD1
TGTGCCAGCAGCTTTTCGACAGGGGCGGCCTATGGCTACACCTTC
CASSFSTGAAYGYTF
>TRBV27|TRBJ1-6|few|TRBD1
TGTGCCAGCAGATCCGGGACAGGGAAGTCACCCCTCCACTTT
CASRSGTGKSPLHF
>TRBV28|TRBJ2-2|.|.
TGTGCCAGCAGCCGCGGGATTGGGCTAACAGGGGAGCTGTTTTTT
CASSRGIGLTGELFF
>TRBV2|TRBJ2-2|.|.
TGTGCCAGCAGCTACACCGACACCGGGGAGCTGTTTTTT
CASSYTDTGELFF
>TRBV5-5|TRBJ1-4|.|.
TGTGCCAGCAGCTTACGTCCGACGGGGAGGGAAAAACTGTTTTTT
CASSLRPTGREKLFF
>TRBV5-5|TRBJ1-1|.|.
TGTGCCAGCACTGAAGGGAATGAAGCTTTCTTT
CASTEGNEAFF
>TRBV20-1|TRBJ2-7|.|TRBD1
TGCAGTGCTAGACAAGGGACAGTTTACGAGCAGTACTTC
CSARQGTVYEQYF
>TRBV28|TRBJ1-5|few|TRBD1
TGTGCCAGCAGCGACAGGGGCTGCGGTTATCAGCCACAGCATTTT
CASSDRGCGYQPQHF
>TRBV9|TRBJ2-7|many|.
TGTGCCAGCAGCGTAGCCGCGGGACTTACGGGGGAGCAGTACTTC
CASSVAAGLTGEQYF
>TRBV11-3|TRBJ1-1|.|.
TGTGCCAGCAGCTTAGATGGGGTTGACACTGAAGCTTTCTTT
CASSLDGVDTEAFF
>TRBV5-4|TRBJ2-7|.|TRBD2
TGTGCCAGCAGCTTGGAGGCTAGCGGGAGGGCAGACGAGCAGTACTTC
CASSLEASGRADEQYF